This entry describes one T cell receptor beta chain. The data originate from a study of blood T cell repertoires in COVID-19. Study overall: From the United States, Italy and Spain came samples of acute and convalescent COVID-19. The analysed material was cDNA or gDNA that came from T cells, B-cell-depleted T cells, or PBMCs.

The CDR3 contains 15 residues. Germline V CDR1 and CDR2: MGHDK, SYGVNS. With V trimmed by 4 bases and J by 4 bases, 6 bases remained unmatched. Authors' processing steps: The authors estimated nucleated cell counts from reference gene primer amplification. Libraries were prepared by immunoSEQ multiplex PCR; TCRdb keeps only in-frame clonotypes and omits some of them. From that table come the V and J calls and clone size; the DNA was used to work out D and trimming. The table lists about 220,000 clones, around 82% of them singletons. The receptor was isolated from a woman aged 70-85 years with acute or convalescent COVID-19. V gene TRBV25-1 combines with J gene TRBJ2-3; 9 bases map to TRBD1. Material for sequencing was peripheral blood. The CDR3 sequence is CASSARTGAADTQYF. The CDR3 DNA sequence: TGTGCCAGCAGTGCGAGGACAGGGGCCGCAGATACGCAGTATTTT.